This TCR beta chain was obtained from a study of cytomegalovirus exposure and HLA in healthy donors. Study-wide findings and caveats: In an earlier analysis, productive rearrangement rates for most beta V segments clustered near 87% or 30%. In vitro assays verified that three CMV-associated chains recognized CMV antigens specifically. There was a cluster of highly shared sequence variants that was likely a sequencing artifact.

J gave up 6 bases and V 2 bases, and 10 bases lay outside the gene matches. The V gene's germline CDR1 is LNHNV and CDR2 YYDKDF (reference sequence). CDR3 size: 17 residues. With regard to this clone: Its antigen remains unidentified.

The PCR used 60 Vbeta and 13 Jbeta primers. Some clones are missing from TCRdb's copy, which holds only in-frame ones; the method was immunoSEQ multiplex PCR. Of around 200,000 clones in the sample, 80% were seen once. The sample was PBMCs. The chain employs TRBV15 and TRBJ2-2, with 9 bases matching TRBD2. The sequence derives from a boy aged 10-17 years in good health and CMV-seronegative. The DNA for the CDR3 is TGTGCCACCAGCAGACCTTGGACTAGCGTTGGGCCCGGGGAGCTGTTTTTT. This translates into CATSRPWTSVGPGELFF.